The TCR beta chain described here comes from a study of cytomegalovirus exposure and HLA in healthy donors. Looked up from germline, CDR1 is MRHNA and CDR2 is SNTAGT. Trimming left V 3 bases short and J 0 bases short, with 12 bases between. The CDR3 has 17 residues. In the PCR, 60 Vbeta and 13 Jbeta primers were used. Assay used: immunoSEQ multiplex PCR; TCRdb lists only in-frame clones, some missing. The data contain about 130,000 clones, 70% to 80% of them singletons. The clonotype was recovered from a young man in good health and CMV-seronegative. The sequencing sample was made of PBMCs. The chain uses TRBV6-4 and TRBJ2-6; perhaps TRBD1 as D (6 bases). The CDR3 reads CASSDQGFGSGANVLTF. The CDR3 DNA reads TGTGCCAGCAGTGATCAGGGGTTCGGCTCTGGGGCCAACGTCCTGACTTTC.